Included here is one T cell receptor (beta chain) sequence, with context. These data originate in a study of blood T cell repertoires in COVID-19. At the level of the study: Some COVID-19 samples were acute and others convalescent; all came from the United States, Italy and Spain. The analysed material was cDNA or gDNA that came from T cells, B-cell-depleted T cells, or PBMCs.

Trimming stripped 3 bases from V and 3 bases from J, with 15 bases between. The CDR3 extends over 15 amino acids. In germline, CDR1 is MNHNS, CDR2 SASEGT. Per the original data handling: Nucleated cell number was recorded as an estimate derived from reference gene primer amplification. The data were produced by immunoSEQ multiplex PCR, yet TCRdb's version contains in-frame clones alone and is incomplete. V and J calls and clone size are as listed in that table; D and trimming were resolved from the DNA. The top ten hold roughly 8% of the sample, which has roughly 110,000 clones, more than 75% seen once.

The chain carries TRBV6-1 and TRBJ2-7; D may be TRBD1 (5 bases). This clonotype was obtained from a woman aged 40-49 years with acute or convalescent COVID-19. Material: peripheral blood. In nucleotides, the CDR3 is TGTGCCAGCAGTGATCCAGGGCACCTTAACTACGAGCAGTACTTC. It yields the protein CASSDPGHLNYEQYF.